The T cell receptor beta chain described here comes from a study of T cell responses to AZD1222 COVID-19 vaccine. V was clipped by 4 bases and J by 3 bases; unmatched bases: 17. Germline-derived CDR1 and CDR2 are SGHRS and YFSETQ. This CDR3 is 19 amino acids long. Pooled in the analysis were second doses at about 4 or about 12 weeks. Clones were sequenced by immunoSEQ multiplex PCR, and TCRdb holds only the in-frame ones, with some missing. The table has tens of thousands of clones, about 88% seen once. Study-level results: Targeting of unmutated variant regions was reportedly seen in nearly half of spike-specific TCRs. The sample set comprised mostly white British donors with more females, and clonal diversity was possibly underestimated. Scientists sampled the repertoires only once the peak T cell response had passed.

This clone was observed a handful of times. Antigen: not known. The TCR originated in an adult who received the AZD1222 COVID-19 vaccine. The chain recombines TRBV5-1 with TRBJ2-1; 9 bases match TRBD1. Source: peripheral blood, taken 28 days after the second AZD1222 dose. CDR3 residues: CASSRRSQGALQIYNEQFF. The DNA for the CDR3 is TGCGCCAGCAGCCGGCGTTCACAGGGGGCCCTACAAATCTACAATGAGCAGTTCTTC.